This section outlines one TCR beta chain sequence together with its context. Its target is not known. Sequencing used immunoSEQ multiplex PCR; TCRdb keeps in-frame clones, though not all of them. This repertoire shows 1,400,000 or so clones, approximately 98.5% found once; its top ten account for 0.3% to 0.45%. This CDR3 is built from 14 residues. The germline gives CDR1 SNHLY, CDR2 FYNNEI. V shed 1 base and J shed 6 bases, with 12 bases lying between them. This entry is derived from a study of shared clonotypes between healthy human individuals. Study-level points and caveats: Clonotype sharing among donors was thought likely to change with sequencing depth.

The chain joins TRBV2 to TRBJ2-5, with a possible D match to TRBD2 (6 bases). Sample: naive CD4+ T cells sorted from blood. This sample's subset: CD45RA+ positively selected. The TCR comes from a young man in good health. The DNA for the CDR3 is TGTGCCAGCAGTGAAGGGACTACATCCCAGACCCAGTACTTC. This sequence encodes CASSEGTTSQTQYF.